One and the same sample provided the 21 T cell receptor beta chains below, sequenced in a study of CD8+ T cells in alopecia areata. Stated treatment: oral pan-JAK inhibitor, 5-10 mg twice daily. The sequencing template was cDNA reverse transcribed from extracted RNA. Clones were read by immunoSEQ multiplex PCR, and TCRdb kept only the in-frame ones, dropping some. This table has around 100,000 clones, just over 85% appearing once. The specimen comprised CD8+ T cells sorted from blood, sampled around week 31, from a patient treated with tofacitinib. The origin of the receptors is a human donor with alopecia areata.

V usage is TRBV13 and J usage is TRBJ2-5; 14 bases map to TRBD2. The CDR3 totals 17 residues. V was clipped by 3 bases and J by 3 bases; unmatched bases: 6. The V gene's germline CDR1 is PRHDT and CDR2 FYEKMQ (reference sequence). CDR3 protein: CASSLGLAGEHEETQYF. The CDR3 DNA sequence: TGTGCCAGCAGCTTGGGACTAGCGGGGGAACATGAAGAGACCCAGTACTTC.

For this clone: As the CDR3 is not closed by the conserved phenylalanine or tryptophan, this likely results from a read error. The chain carries TRBV29-1 and TRBJ2-7, with TRBD1 matching over 7 bases. The CDR3 covers 14 residues. The V segment lost 2 bases and the J segment 5 bases; nucleotides outside the gene matches: 9. Germline V CDR1 and CDR2: SQVTM, ANQGSEA. CDR3 in amino acids: CSVENAGGLDEQYL. CDR3 coding DNA: TGCAGCGTTGAAAATGCAGGGGGTCTAGACGAGCAGTACCTC.

The chain recombines TRBV29-1 with TRBJ2-2; D ambiguous. Deletions cut 3 bases from V and 5 bases from J, with 7 bases between. Looked up from germline, CDR1 is SQVTM and CDR2 is ANQGSEA. The CDR3 has 12 amino acids. The DNA of the CDR3 is TGCAGCGTTGAGGCCGCAACCGGGGAGCTGTTTTTT. It is translated as CSVEAATGELFF.

This chain connects TRBV30 to TRBJ2-7; D is perhaps TRBD1 (6 bases). CDR1 is GTSNPN, CDR2 SVGIG, per germline (reference sequence). CDR3 length: 16 amino acids. With 3 bases removed from V and 5 bases from J, the gap between germline ends came to 23 bases. The CDR3 loop reads CAWSRQGPLGPNEQYF. The CDR3 DNA sequence: TGTGCCTGGAGCAGGCAGGGGCCGCTAGGGCCTAACGAGCAGTACTTC.

The count of this clone is one. The chain has TRBV29-1 and TRBJ1-1, with no clear D. The V end was cut by 1 base, the J end by 0 bases, with 21 bases between. The CDR3 length is 18 residues. From germline, CDR1 is SQVTM and CDR2 ANQGSEA. CDR3 nucleotide sequence: TGCAGCGTTGAAGGGGAGAGGGCAGCCTCAATCCTGAACACTGAAGCTTTCTTT. This translates into CSVEGERAASILNTEAFF.

V gene TRBV9 combines with J gene TRBJ2-1; TRBD2 matches 8 bases. V gave up 3 bases and J gave up 2 bases; unmatched junction bases: 7. CDR1 and CDR2 from the germline V gene are SGDLS and YYNGEE. CDR3 length equals 16 residues. The CDR3 DNA follows: TGTGCCAGCAGCGCCGAGCGGGAGAGTACCTACAATGAGCAGTTCTTC. This codes for CASSAERESTYNEQFF.

The rearrangement links TRBV13 to TRBJ2-4; D gene unclear. This CDR3 has 13 residues. Germline V gene lookup returns CDR1 PRHDT and CDR2 FYEKMQ (reference sequence). With 1 base removed from V and 0 bases from J, the gap between germline ends came to 1 base. CDR3 loop: CASSLAAKNIQYF. CDR3 coding DNA: TGTGCCAGCAGCTTAGCAGCCAAAAACATTCAGTACTTC. Variable domain in full (rest from reference TRBV13 and TRBJ2-4): AAGVIQSPRHLIKEKRETATLKCYPIPRHDTVYWYQQGPGQDPQFLISFYEKMQSDKGSIPDRFSAQQFSDYHSELNMSSLELGDSALYFCASSLAAKNIQYFGAGTRLSVL.

V and J are TRBV5-6 and TRBJ2-7, with 10 bases matching TRBD1. This CDR3 is 18 amino acids long. Trimming took 1 base from V and 2 from J; bases not matched to a gene: 12. The germline CDR1 and CDR2 sequences are SGHDT and YYEEEE. The CDR3 here is CASSLSPDRGIRPYEQYF. Here the CDR3 DNA reads TGTGCCAGCAGCTTGTCCCCGGACAGGGGGATTAGACCCTACGAGCAGTACTTC.

The chain couples TRBV9 to TRBJ2-3, with D tentatively TRBD2 (5 bases). This CDR3 comprises 15 residues. In germline, CDR1 is SGDLS, CDR2 YYNGEE. V was pared by 2 bases and J by 0 bases, with 10 bases between. The CDR3 DNA follows: TGTGCCAGCAGCGTTGAGGGAGCTAGCACAGATACGCAGTATTTT. It codes for CASSVEGASTDTQYF.

The chain employs TRBV6-5 and TRBJ1-1, with a possible D match to TRBD1 (6 bases). Trimming removed 7 bases at V and 5 bases at J, with 17 bases between. The CDR3 extends over 14 amino acids. Germline CDR1 MNHEY, CDR2 SVGAGI. CDR3: CASNSGARVTEAFF. CDR3 nucleotide sequence: TGTGCCAGCAACTCGGGGGCGCGGGTAACTGAAGCTTTCTTT.

J is TRBJ2-7 and V is TRBV19; TRBD2 might be the D (6 bases). CDR1 is LNHDA and CDR2 is SQIVND in the germline V gene (reference sequence). The CDR3 consists of 15 residues. V was shortened by 5 bases and J by 2 bases, with 16 bases between the two germline ends. The CDR3 DNA is TGTGCCAGTAGTTGGGGGACTTCTACCACCTACGAGCAGTACTTC. This gives the protein CASSWGTSTTYEQYF.

The V and J genes are TRBV28 and TRBJ1-3; D gene unclear. Germline-derived CDR1 and CDR2 are MDHEN and SYDVKM. V lost 1 base and J lost 7, with 8 bases in between. This CDR3 region has 13 residues. The CDR3 DNA reads TGTGCCAGCAGTTTATTCCGGGTGAACACCATATATTTT. Translation: CASSLFRVNTIYF.

The rearrangement links TRBV5-4 to TRBJ2-7; D ambiguous. The V gene's germline CDR1 is SGHNT and CDR2 YYREEE (reference sequence). V was pared by 4 bases and J by 1 base, with 9 bases between. The CDR3 totals 13 residues. DNA of the CDR3: TGTGCCAGCAGCCCGGACGGATCCTACGAGCAGTACTTC. This encodes CASSPDGSYEQYF.

The chain couples TRBV5-1 to TRBJ2-3; the match to TRBD2 covers 7 bases. J was trimmed by 4 bases and V by 3 bases; bases with no gene match: 14. The germline CDR1 and CDR2 sequences are SGHRS and YFSETQ. This CDR3 is built from 17 residues. The CDR3 bases are TGCGCCAGCAGCTCTAGACTAGCCCAACCGGAGGCAGATACGCAGTATTTT. Translated, it gives CASSSRLAQPEADTQYF.

The chain carries TRBV29-1 and TRBJ2-5, with D perhaps TRBD1 (6 bases). The CDR3 totals 14 residues. The V end lost 0 bases, the J end lost 3 bases, and 11 bases lay between the germline ends. From germline, CDR1 is SQVTM and CDR2 ANQGSEA. Here the CDR3 DNA reads TGCAGCGTTGAAGAGTCGTCAGGGGAAGAGACCCAGTACTTC. Its translation is CSVEESSGEETQYF.

The V call is TRBV25-1, the J call TRBJ2-5; the D call may be TRBD1 or TRBD2 (7 bases each). Near its end, the DNA agrees better with TRBJ2-7, so the J call may be wrong. Germline V gene data show CDR1 as MGHDK and CDR2 as SYGVNS. This CDR3 has 15 amino acids. The DNA of the CDR3 is TGTGCCAGCAGTGGATACGACAGGGAGGGGGACGAGCAGTACTTC. This sequence encodes CASSGYDREGDEQYF.

This clone was found a few times. The rearrangement joins TRBV4-1 to TRBJ2-7; 7 bases fit TRBD2. V shed 0 bases and J 0 bases; nucleotides not matched to a gene: 2. This CDR3 is built from 15 residues. Germline-derived CDR1 and CDR2 are MGHRA and YSYEKL. CDR3 residues: CASSQEPSGSYEQYF. The CDR3 DNA reads TGCGCCAGCAGCCAAGAACCTAGCGGCTCCTACGAGCAGTACTTC.

V gene TRBV5-1 combines with J gene TRBJ2-7; 13 nucleotides match TRBD2. The CDR3 loop spans 15 amino acids. The V gene end was trimmed by 3 bases and the J gene end by 5 bases; junction bases not matched to a gene: 5. The germline V gene encodes CDR1 SGHRS and CDR2 YFSETQ. The CDR3 region has the DNA TGCGCCAGCAGCTCCGGACTAGCGGGAGTGAACGAGCAGTACTTC. Amino acid sequence: CASSSGLAGVNEQYF.

The chain uses TRBV29-1 and TRBJ1-1; D remains ambiguous. The germline V gene encodes CDR1 SQVTM and CDR2 ANQGSEA. This CDR3 contains 11 residues. V shed 8 bases and J shed 10 bases, with 17 bases lying between them. The CDR3 DNA sequence: TGCAGCACCCCGTATTCCACGGGAGCTTTCTTT. It yields the protein CSTPYSTGAFF.

The chain links TRBV5-1 to TRBJ2-1; D gene ambiguous. The length of the CDR3 is 16 residues. V was shortened by 4 bases and J by 6 bases, with 20 bases between the two germline ends. Germline V gene sequence: CDR1 SGHRS, CDR2 YFSETQ. The CDR3 DNA follows: TGCGCCAGCAGCCCACCCGTTCGACCGGTAACCAATGAGCAGTTCTTC. Translated: CASSPPVRPVTNEQFF.

The chain couples TRBV13 to TRBJ2-1; the D call may be TRBD1 or TRBD2 (5 bases each). CDR3 length: 16 residues. Germline-derived CDR1 and CDR2 are PRHDT and FYEKMQ (reference sequence). With 4 bases removed from V and 3 bases from J, the gap between germline ends came to 16 bases. CDR3 DNA: TGTGCCAGCAGCTCGCAACCCGGGACGGACTACAATGAGCAGTTCTTC. It yields the protein CASSSQPGTDYNEQFF.